The 29 T cell receptor beta chains listed next were all sequenced from one sample in a study of blood T cell repertoires in COVID-19. The protocol was immunoSEQ multiplex PCR, while the TCRdb copy is restricted to in-frame clones and leaves out a portion. The data contain over 90,000 clones, around 87% of them seen just once; the ten biggest clones take up 3%. The sample taken for sequencing was peripheral blood. All receptors come from a man aged 45-65 years with active or convalescent COVID-19.

The chain employs TRBV5-5 and TRBJ1-1, with a tentative D call TRBD1 (5 bases). Trimming cost V 4 bases and J 1 base, with 14 bases left between them. Per germline, CDR1 SGHKS and CDR2 YYEKEE (reference sequence). The CDR3 is 15 residues long. In DNA, the CDR3 is TGTGCCAGCAGCCCCCCAACAGGCGGGAACACTGAAGCTTTCTTT. As protein: CASSPPTGGNTEAFF.

The chain employs TRBV7-9 and TRBJ2-3, with 10 nucleotides matching TRBD1. CDR3 size: 16 residues. Germline CDR1 reads SEHNR; CDR2 reads FQNEAQ (reference sequence). V dropped 2 bases and J dropped 4; count of bases not matched to a gene: 6. The CDR3 region has the DNA TGTGCCAGCAGCTTACGCCCGGGACAGGGGTCAGATACGCAGTATTTT. It encodes CASSLRPGQGSDTQYF. The full variable domain, rest sourced from reference TRBV7-9 and TRBJ2-3, is DTGVSQNPRHKITKRGQNVTFRCDPISEHNRLYWYRQTLGQGPEFLTYFQNEAQLEKSRLLSDRFSAERPKGSFSTLEIQRTEQGDSAMYLCASSLRPGQGSDTQYFGPGTRLTVL.

CDR3 amino acids: CASRQTGANQPQHF. CDR3 nucleotide sequence: TGTGCCAGCAGGCAGACAGGGGCCAATCAGCCCCAGCATTTT. The V call is TRBV6-5, the J call TRBJ1-5; 8 nucleotides line up with TRBD1. V was pared by 6 bases and J by 3 bases, with 4 bases of the junction left unmatched. CDR3 length: 14 residues. Looked up from germline, CDR1 is MNHEY and CDR2 is SVGAGI.

The J gene is TRBJ1-2, the V gene TRBV4-1; 9 bases fit TRBD1. The CDR3 contains 13 residues. CDR1 and CDR2 (germline): MGHRA, YSYEKL. Unmatched junction bases numbered 3, after V lost 3 bases and J lost 7 bases. The CDR3 DNA sequence: TGCGCCAGCAGCCAGGGACAGGGCCGTGGCTACACCTTC. Translation gives CASSQGQGRGYTF.

The chain recombines TRBV3-1 (or the pseudogene TRBV3-2) with TRBJ2-6; D gene unclear. The germline gives CDR1 LGHDT, CDR2 YNNKEL (reference sequence). The CDR3 loop spans 16 amino acids. V lost 0 bases, J lost 2 bases, and 8 bases lay in between. DNA for the CDR3: TGTGCCAGCAGCCAAGATTTAGTACCTGGGGCCAACGTCCTGACTTTC. Protein sequence: CASSQDLVPGANVLTF.

The chain carries TRBV7-6 and TRBJ1-5; 7 nucleotides align to TRBD1. The V gene's germline CDR1 is SGHVS and CDR2 FNYEAQ. The CDR3 sequence is 16 residues long. With V trimmed by 3 bases and J by 5 bases, 10 bases remained unmatched. DNA for the CDR3: TGTGCCAGCAGCTTCAGACAGGGAGGCCGACATCAGCCCCAGCATTTT. Amino acid sequence: CASSFRQGGRHQPQHF.

The chain carries TRBV5-4 and TRBJ2-5; D remains unclear. Germline assignment: CDR1 SGHNT and CDR2 YYREEE (reference sequence). This CDR3 spans 13 amino acids. V lost 0 bases and J 5 bases, leaving 8 bases between the germline ends. The CDR3, as DNA: TGTGCCAGCAGCTTGGTGGGCGACGAGACCCAGTACTTC. Translating gives CASSLVGDETQYF.

V is TRBV5-5 and J is TRBJ2-3; D might be TRBD1 (6 bases). Germline V gives CDR1 SGHKS, CDR2 YYEKEE (reference sequence). The CDR3 spans 12 residues. Trimming stripped 3 bases from V and 9 bases from J, with 11 bases between. CDR3 in DNA: TGTGCCAGCAGCTGGACAGTAGACACGCAGTATTTT. Residues: CASSWTVDTQYF.

The V and J genes are TRBV5-4 and TRBJ1-1; D remains unclear. Germline CDR1 SGHNT, CDR2 YYREEE (reference sequence). The V end was cut by 6 bases, the J end by 6 bases, with 24 bases between. CDR3 length equals 16 residues. CDR3 coding DNA: TGTGCCAGCACCCCCTCTCTGACTGTTATGGTCTCTGAAGCTTTCTTT. Translated: CASTPSLTVMVSEAFF. The whole variable domain, remainder taken from reference TRBV5-4 and TRBJ1-1, is ETGVTQSPTHLIKTRGQQVTLRCSSQSGHNTVSWYQQALGQGPQFIFQYYREEENGRGNFPPRFSGLQFPNYSSELNVNALELDDSALYLCASTPSLTVMVSEAFFGQGTRLTVV.

V usage is TRBV27 and J usage is TRBJ1-5; a weak D match, TRBD1 (5 bases). From germline, CDR1 is MNHEY and CDR2 SMNVEV (reference sequence). The CDR3 sequence is 13 residues long. V dropped 5 bases and J dropped 6 bases, with 11 bases sitting between them. The chain's CDR3 is CASSTRVGQPQHF. The CDR3 DNA follows: TGTGCCAGCAGTACCAGGGTAGGTCAGCCCCAGCATTTT.

The rearrangement joins TRBV28 to TRBJ1-5; 7 nucleotides agree with TRBD1. Germline trimming cut 5 bases from V and 2 bases from J; bases unmatched to any gene: 3. Germline V lookup: CDR1 MDHEN, CDR2 SYDVKM. The CDR3 extends over 14 amino acids. The CDR3 DNA follows: TGTGCCAGCAGTGGAGGACAGGGCAATCAGCCCCAGCATTTT. It yields the protein CASSGGQGNQPQHF.

V usage is TRBV27 and J usage is TRBJ1-4, with TRBD1 matching 7 bases. Trimming at V came to 3 bases and at J to 1 base, leaving 5 bases not matched to a gene. The CDR3 is 16 residues long. Germline CDR1 reads MNHEY; CDR2 reads SMNVEV (reference sequence). The CDR3 is CASSFPHRGTNEKLFF. As DNA, the CDR3 is TGTGCCAGCAGTTTTCCCCACAGGGGAACTAATGAAAAACTGTTTTTT.

The CDR3 region is CASSLSSGYNQPQHF. In DNA, the CDR3 is TGTGCCAGCAGTTTGTCGTCAGGATACAATCAGCCCCAGCATTTT. The chain uses TRBV28 and TRBJ1-5; D is undetermined. The CDR3 extends over 15 amino acids. With 3 bases removed from V and 3 bases from J, the gap between germline ends came to 12 bases. Per germline, CDR1 MDHEN and CDR2 SYDVKM.

The chain links TRBV6-5 to TRBJ2-2; a weak D match, TRBD1 (6 bases). Germline loops: CDR1 MNHEY, CDR2 SVGAGI. Trimming removed 4 bases at V and 0 bases at J, with 9 bases between. The length of the CDR3 is 15 residues. This CDR3 is CASSLGTPNTGELFF. CDR3 DNA sequence: TGTGCCAGCAGTTTGGGGACACCGAACACCGGGGAGCTGTTTTTT.

The chain carries TRBV30 and TRBJ1-1; 8 bases match TRBD1. The length of the CDR3 is 13 residues. Germline V gene sequence: CDR1 GTSNPN, CDR2 SVGIG (reference sequence). V shed 2 bases, J shed 4 bases, and the junction held 3 bases outside the gene matches. CDR3 amino acids: CAWSITGGTEAFF. The CDR3 DNA reads TGTGCCTGGAGTATTACAGGGGGCACTGAAGCTTTCTTT. The full variable domain, in which reference TRBV30 and TRBJ1-1 provide the parts outside the CDR3, is SQTIHQWPATLVQPVGSPLSLECTVEGTSNPNLYWYRQAAGRGLQLLFYSVGIGQISSEVPQNLSASRPQDRQFILSSKKLLLSDSGFYLCAWSITGGTEAFFGQGTRLTVV.

The chain couples TRBV6-6 to TRBJ2-4, with 7 bases matching TRBD1. This CDR3 spans 15 amino acids. The J segment lost 3 bases and the V segment lost 5 bases, leaving 7 bases of the junction unmatched. Germline CDR1 is MNHNY and CDR2 is SVGAGI (reference sequence). The CDR3 reads CASSLQGGGKNIQYF. The CDR3, as DNA: TGTGCCAGCAGTCTTCAAGGGGGCGGCAAAAACATTCAGTACTTC.

The V and J genes are TRBV28 and TRBJ2-2, with a possible D match to TRBD2 (7 bases). The germline V and J ends were trimmed by 6 bases and 6 bases, with 17 bases remaining between them. Germline-derived CDR1 and CDR2 are MDHEN and SYDVKM. This CDR3 is 15 amino acids long. The CDR3 region has the DNA TGTGCCAGCAGGACCGCTGGGGGGGGCTCCGGGGAGCTGTTTTTT. Translating it yields CASRTAGGGSGELFF.

Regarding this clone: The junction shows a germline mismatch at one end, possibly a read error. V is TRBV14 and J is TRBJ2-7; no definite D call. This CDR3 has 12 amino acids. The germline V gene has CDR1 SGHDN and CDR2 FVKESK. In nucleotides, the CDR3 is TGTGCCAGCAGCCGCCCGACCGGGTCCCCGACCTTC. It is translated as CASSRPTGSPTF.

The chain couples TRBV19 to TRBJ2-1; 9 bases align to TRBD1. The CDR3 length is 14 residues. The J segment lost 8 bases and the V segment lost 7 bases, leaving 9 bases of the junction unmatched. Per the germline V gene, CDR1 is LNHDA and CDR2 is SQIVND (reference sequence). The CDR3 sequence is CASNPGQGIDEQFF. The CDR3, as DNA: TGTGCCAGTAACCCGGGACAGGGTATCGATGAGCAGTTCTTC.

This chain connects TRBV5-1 to TRBJ2-7, with D perhaps matching TRBD1 (5 bases). Per germline, CDR1 SGHRS and CDR2 YFSETQ. The CDR3 is 13 residues long. V was cut by 2 bases and J by 3 bases, with 9 bases left in between. The chain's CDR3 is CASSLDSIYEQYV. The CDR3 DNA follows: TGCGCCAGCAGCTTAGACAGCATCTACGAGCAGTACGTC.

This chain connects TRBV4-3 to TRBJ2-5; TRBD2 matches at 15 bases. The ends lost 1 base at V and 3 bases at J; junction bases unmatched: 3. The CDR3 runs to 17 residues. Per the germline V gene, CDR1 is LGHNA and CDR2 is YSLEER. CDR3 bases: TGCGCCAGCAGCCAAGGGACTAGCGGGGGGGCGGAAGAGACCCAGTACTTC. This codes for CASSQGTSGGAEETQYF.

The rearrangement links TRBV3-1 (or the pseudogene TRBV3-2) to TRBJ1-5; tentatively, D is TRBD1 (6 bases). This CDR3 is built from 16 residues. V was clipped by 0 bases and J by 1 base, with 10 bases between them. Germline V CDR1 and CDR2: LGHDT, YNNKEL (reference sequence). This CDR3 is CASSQDGGASNQPQHF. The DNA for the CDR3 is TGTGCCAGCAGCCAAGATGGGGGGGCCAGCAATCAGCCCCAGCATTTT.

The chain recombines TRBV5-5 with TRBJ2-7, with 9 bases identical to TRBD1. Germline assignment: CDR1 SGHKS and CDR2 YYEKEE (reference sequence). After removal of 1 base from V and 0 bases from J, the junction contained 11 bases not matched to a gene. This CDR3 comprises 18 residues. The CDR3 spells CASSLYGLGTGPSYEQYF. The CDR3, as DNA: TGTGCCAGCAGCTTGTATGGCCTGGGGACAGGGCCCTCCTACGAGCAGTACTTC. Full variable domain (missing parts from reference TRBV5-5 and TRBJ2-7): DAGVTQSPTHLIKTRGQQVTLRCSPISGHKSVSWYQQVLGQGPQFIFQYYEKEERGRGNFPDRFSARQFPNYSSELNVNALLLGDSALYLCASSLYGLGTGPSYEQYFGPGTRLTVT.

The rearrangement links TRBV5-5 to TRBJ2-7, with D possibly matching TRBD1 (6 bases). Trimming left V 1 base short and J 1 base short, with 12 bases between. Per the germline V gene, CDR1 is SGHKS and CDR2 is YYEKEE (reference sequence). CDR3 length: 15 amino acids. CDR3: CASSLRDTRSYEQYV. For the CDR3, the DNA is TGTGCCAGCAGCTTGAGGGACACCCGATCCTACGAGCAGTACGTC.

The rearrangement joins TRBV3-1 (or the pseudogene TRBV3-2) to TRBJ1-4; TRBD1 is a possible D gene (6 bases). The V end lost 7 bases, the J end lost 8 bases, and 14 bases lay between the germline ends. The CDR3 extends over 13 amino acids. Per the germline V gene, CDR1 is LGHDT and CDR2 is YNNKEL (reference sequence). CDR3 in amino acids: CASTRGQGEKLFF. The CDR3, as DNA: TGTGCCAGCACCAGGGGACAAGGGGAAAAACTGTTTTTT.

The chain links TRBV29-1 to TRBJ2-5; possible D gene TRBD2, 7 bases. The CDR3 is 14 amino acids. V lost 6 bases to trimming and J lost 5 bases, with 19 bases between them. Germline loops: CDR1 SQVTM, CDR2 ANQGSEA. CDR3 loop: CSVALGGASETQYF. The CDR3 DNA sequence: TGCAGCGTGGCATTGGGGGGGGCGAGTGAGACCCAGTACTTC.

V usage is TRBV6-5 and J usage is TRBJ1-1, with D possibly matching TRBD1 (6 bases). CDR3 length equals 14 residues. Trimming took 6 bases from V and 0 from J, leaving 11 bases between them. CDR1 and CDR2 from the germline V gene are MNHEY and SVGAGI. Here the CDR3 DNA reads TGTGCCAGCAGCCGGGACACCATGAACACTGAAGCTTTCTTT. This sequence encodes CASSRDTMNTEAFF.

The chain recombines TRBV30 with TRBJ1-5; TRBD1 might be the D (6 bases). V lost 4 bases, J lost 0 bases, and 7 bases lay in between. This CDR3 is built from 13 residues. Germline V gene data show CDR1 as GTSNPN and CDR2 as SVGIG (reference sequence). CDR3 sequence (DNA): TGTGCCTGGAAGGACAGTAGCAATCAGCCCCAGCATTTT. It specifies CAWKDSSNQPQHF. The variable domain in full, with the rest retrieved from reference TRBV30 and TRBJ1-5, is SQTIHQWPATLVQPVGSPLSLECTVEGTSNPNLYWYRQAAGRGLQLLFYSVGIGQISSEVPQNLSASRPQDRQFILSSKKLLLSDSGFYLCAWKDSSNQPQHFGDGTRLSIL.

This clone was seen only once. V usage is TRBV7-2 and J usage is TRBJ2-7; the D gene is possibly TRBD2 (6 bases). Trimming stripped 6 bases from V and 6 bases from J, with 18 bases between. The CDR3 contains 14 residues. Germline V CDR1 and CDR2: SGHTA, FQGNSA. CDR3 in amino acids: CASRPTQGGIEQYF. Here the CDR3 DNA reads TGTGCCAGCAGACCCACGCAGGGAGGAATCGAGCAGTACTTC.